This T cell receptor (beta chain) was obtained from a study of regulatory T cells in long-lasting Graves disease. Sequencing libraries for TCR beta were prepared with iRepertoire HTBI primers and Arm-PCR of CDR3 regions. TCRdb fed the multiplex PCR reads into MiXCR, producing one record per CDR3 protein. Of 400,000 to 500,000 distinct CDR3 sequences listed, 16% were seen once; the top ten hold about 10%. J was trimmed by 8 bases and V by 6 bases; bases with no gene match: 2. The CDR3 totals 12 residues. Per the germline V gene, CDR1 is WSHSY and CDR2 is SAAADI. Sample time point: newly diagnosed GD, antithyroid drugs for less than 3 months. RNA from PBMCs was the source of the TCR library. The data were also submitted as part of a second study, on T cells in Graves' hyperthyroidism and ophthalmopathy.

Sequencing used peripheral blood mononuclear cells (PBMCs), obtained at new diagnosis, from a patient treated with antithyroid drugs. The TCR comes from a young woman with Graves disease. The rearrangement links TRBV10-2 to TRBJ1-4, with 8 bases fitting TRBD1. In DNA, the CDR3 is TGCGCCAGCAGGGACAGGGAGGAAAAACTGTTTTTT. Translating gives CASRDREEKLFF.